The clone carrying this T cell receptor (beta chain) was seen ten or more times. Its specificity is not known. The entry originates in a study of molecular identifiers for immune sequencing clone quantification. Bulk TCR libraries used previously described methods and listed TCR primers. Via MiXCR, TCRdb re-called the PCR reads, giving one row per CDR3 protein. This sample yields hundreds of thousands of distinct CDR3 sequences, of which over 20% are seen a single time; approximately 0.8% belongs to the top ten. The CDR3 has 16 amino acids. The germline CDR1 and CDR2 sequences are LNHDA and SQIVND (reference sequence). The V end lost 4 bases, the J end lost 1 base, and 15 bases lay between the germline ends. Study results and limitations: Jurkat TCR RNA that was spiked in from one cell was reportedly detectable among 950,000 to 1,000,000 naive cells.

The sequencing sample was made of naive CD8+ T cells from blood, with Jurkat cell RNA spiked in. Subset noted: FACS-sorted CD8+CD4-CCR7+CD45RA+ naive T cells. This clonotype was obtained from a human donor in good health. Some libraries in this study had Jurkat cell RNA spiked in. The gene calls are TRBV19 and TRBJ2-3, with a tentative D call TRBD2 (6 bases). CDR3 in amino acids: CASSTVRESGTDTQYF. For the CDR3, the DNA is TGTGCCAGTAGTACCGTACGGGAGTCCGGCACAGATACGCAGTATTTT. The whole variable domain, filled in from reference TRBV19 and TRBJ2-3, reads DGGITQSPKYLFRKEGQNVTLSCEQNLNHDAMYWYRQDPGQGLRLIYYSQIVNDFQKGDIAEGYSVSREKKESFPLTVTSAQKNPTAFYLCASSTVRESGTDTQYFGPGTRLTVL.